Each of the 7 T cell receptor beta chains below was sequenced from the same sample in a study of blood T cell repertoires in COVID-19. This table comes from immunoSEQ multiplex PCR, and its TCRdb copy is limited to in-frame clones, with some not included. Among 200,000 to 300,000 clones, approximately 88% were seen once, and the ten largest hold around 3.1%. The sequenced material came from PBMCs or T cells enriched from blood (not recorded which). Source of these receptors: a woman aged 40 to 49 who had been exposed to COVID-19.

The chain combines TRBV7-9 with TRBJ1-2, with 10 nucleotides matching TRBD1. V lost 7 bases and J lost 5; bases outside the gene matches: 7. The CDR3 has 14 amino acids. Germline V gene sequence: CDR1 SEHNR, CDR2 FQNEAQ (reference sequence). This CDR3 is CASTGQGGHYGYTF. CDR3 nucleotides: TGTGCCAGCACAGGACAGGGGGGCCATTATGGCTACACCTTC.

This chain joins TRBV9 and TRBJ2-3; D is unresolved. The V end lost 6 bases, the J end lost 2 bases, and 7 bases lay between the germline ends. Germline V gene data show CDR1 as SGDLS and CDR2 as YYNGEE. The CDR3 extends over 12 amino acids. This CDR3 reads CASTRDTDTQYF. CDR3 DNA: TGTGCCAGCACCCGAGACACAGATACGCAGTATTTT.

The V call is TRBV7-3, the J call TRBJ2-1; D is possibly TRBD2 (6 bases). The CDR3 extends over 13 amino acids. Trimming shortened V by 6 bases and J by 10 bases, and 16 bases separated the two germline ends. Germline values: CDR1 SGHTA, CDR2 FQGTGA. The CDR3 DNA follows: TGTGCCAGCAGTTTTTCCTTGGGGGGAGAGCAGTTCTTC. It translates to CASSFSLGGEQFF. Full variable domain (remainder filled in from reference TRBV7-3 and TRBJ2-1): GAGVSQTPSNKVTEKGKYVELRCDPISGHTALYWYRQSLGQGPEFLIYFQGTGAADDSGLPNDRFFAVRPEGSVSTLKIQRTERGDSAVYLCASSFSLGGEQFFGPGTRLTVL.

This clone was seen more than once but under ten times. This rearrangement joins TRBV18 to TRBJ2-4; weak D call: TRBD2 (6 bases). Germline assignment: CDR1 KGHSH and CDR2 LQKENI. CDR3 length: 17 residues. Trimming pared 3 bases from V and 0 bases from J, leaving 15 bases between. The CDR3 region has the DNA TGTGCCAGCTCACCCTCGAGGATGCGGGAAGCCAAAAACATTCAGTACTTC. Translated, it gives CASSPSRMREAKNIQYF.

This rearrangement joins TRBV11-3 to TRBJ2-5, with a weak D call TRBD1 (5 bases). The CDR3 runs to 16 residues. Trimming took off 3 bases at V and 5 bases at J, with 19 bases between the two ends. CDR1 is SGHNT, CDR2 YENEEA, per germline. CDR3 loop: CASSFVTTALRETQYF. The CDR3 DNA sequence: TGTGCCAGCAGCTTTGTTACGACAGCCTTGAGGGAGACCCAGTACTTC.

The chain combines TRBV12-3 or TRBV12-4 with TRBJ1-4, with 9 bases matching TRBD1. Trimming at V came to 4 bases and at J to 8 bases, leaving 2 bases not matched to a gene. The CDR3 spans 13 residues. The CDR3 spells CASSWTGAEKLFF. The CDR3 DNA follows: TGTGCCAGCAGTTGGACAGGGGCGGAAAAACTGTTTTTT.

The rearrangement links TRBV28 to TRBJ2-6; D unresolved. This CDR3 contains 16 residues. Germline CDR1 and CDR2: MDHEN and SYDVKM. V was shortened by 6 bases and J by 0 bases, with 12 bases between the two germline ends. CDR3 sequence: CASRIRLTSGANVLTF. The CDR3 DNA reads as TGTGCCAGCAGGATCAGACTGACCTCTGGGGCCAACGTCCTGACTTTC.